The rows below give T cell receptor beta chains drawn from one sample of a study of Graves' ophthalmopathy and Graves' hyperthyroidism. TCRdb analysed the multiplex PCR reads with MiXCR anew, one entry per CDR3 protein. The data hold 300,000 to 450,000 distinct CDR3 sequences, with roughly a sixth observed a single time. Sequencing used peripheral blood. These TCRs come from an adult woman with stable Graves' hyperthyroidism. Both conserved end residues are part of each CDR3. D genes are given only for firm matches. Clone size appears in some rows only: once, few, many, or a class for an expanded clone.

J gene: TRBJ2-7; V gene: TRBV24-1; clone size: many; D gene: TRBD2; CDR3 DNA: TGTGCCACCAGTGATCTAGCGGGAGGGCGGTACGAGCAGTACTTC; CDR3 protein: CATSDLAGGRYEQYF
J gene: TRBJ2-5; V gene: TRBV20-1; clone size: many; D gene: .; CDR3 DNA: TGCAGTGCTAGAGTCACCCCAACTCAAGAGACCCAGTACTTC; CDR3 protein: CSARVTPTQETQYF
J gene: TRBJ2-7; V gene: TRBV20-1; clone size: many; D gene: .; CDR3 DNA: TGCAGTGCTAGGGGACTTGGCTACTACGAGCAGTACTTC; CDR3 protein: CSARGLGYYEQYF
J gene: TRBJ2-7; V gene: TRBV28; clone size: .; D gene: .; CDR3 DNA: TGTGCCAGCGGGGGCCGGGCCTACGAGCAGTACTTC; CDR3 protein: CASGGRAYEQYF
J gene: TRBJ2-7; V gene: TRBV20-1; clone size: many; D gene: TRBD1; CDR3 DNA: TGCAGGGCCGACCGGGACAGCTACGAGCAGTACTTC; CDR3 protein: CRADRDSYEQYF
J gene: TRBJ2-4; V gene: TRBV19; clone size: .; D gene: .; CDR3 DNA: TGTGCCAGTAGTTTCGGGACACAAAACATTCAGTACTTC; CDR3 protein: CASSFGTQNIQYF
J gene: TRBJ2-7; V gene: TRBV24-1; clone size: .; D gene: .; CDR3 DNA: TGTGCCACCAGTGATGGAAACAGGCCCTACGAGCAGTACTTC; CDR3 protein: CATSDGNRPYEQYF
J gene: TRBJ2-5; V gene: TRBV10-2; clone size: many; D gene: .; CDR3 DNA: TGCGCCAGCAGTGACCAGAATCTGGGAATTGAGACCCAGTACTTC; CDR3 protein: CASSDQNLGIETQYF
J gene: TRBJ1-6; V gene: TRBV27; clone size: many; D gene: TRBD1; CDR3 DNA: TGTGCCAGCAGTCCATCCTCGGGACAGGGTGCTCCCTCCTATAATTCACCCCTCCACTTT; CDR3 protein: CASSPSSGQGAPSYNSPLHF
J gene: TRBJ2-7; V gene: TRBV6-2/TRBV6-3; clone size: many; D gene: .; CDR3 DNA: TGTGCCAGCAGTTACGATGGGCCCCGGTACGAGCAGTACTTC; CDR3 protein: CASSYDGPRYEQYF
J gene: TRBJ2-7; V gene: TRBV11-1; clone size: many; D gene: TRBD2; CDR3 DNA: TGTGCCAGCAGCTCTCAAACTAGCGGGAGCGACTTCTACGAGCAGTACTTC; CDR3 protein: CASSSQTSGSDFYEQYF
J gene: TRBJ1-2; V gene: TRBV6-1; clone size: .; D gene: .; CDR3 DNA: TGTGCCAGCAGTGAAGATAGGGGAGCGGGTGGCTACACCTTC; CDR3 protein: CASSEDRGAGGYTF
J gene: TRBJ2-5; V gene: TRBV7-2; clone size: many; D gene: TRBD2; CDR3 DNA: TGTGCCAGCAGCTTAGGACTAGCGGGAGAAGAGACCCAGTACTTC; CDR3 protein: CASSLGLAGEETQYF
J gene: TRBJ2-3; V gene: TRBV6-2/TRBV6-3; clone size: many; D gene: .; CDR3 DNA: TGTGCCAGCCGAAGGCAGGCTGGCACAGATACGCAGTATTTT; CDR3 protein: CASRRQAGTDTQYF
J gene: TRBJ2-7; V gene: TRBV5-1; clone size: many; D gene: .; CDR3 DNA: TGCGCCAGCAGCTTGGACAGGCCAGGGCTCTACGAGCAGTACTTC; CDR3 protein: CASSLDRPGLYEQYF
J gene: TRBJ2-7; V gene: TRBV6-2/TRBV6-3; clone size: few; D gene: .; CDR3 DNA: TGTGCCAGCACCCCCGATGGCCTTTACGAGCAGTACTTC; CDR3 protein: CASTPDGLYEQYF
J gene: TRBJ2-7; V gene: TRBV20-1; clone size: many; D gene: TRBD1; CDR3 DNA: TGCAGTGCCACGGAAGCAGGGGGTTCCTACGAGCAGTACTTC; CDR3 protein: CSATEAGGSYEQYF